Below, one T cell receptor beta chain is given with its context. Its antigen is as yet unknown. The data were obtained in a study of T cells expressing NK-cell markers. On the study more broadly: In the group of eight sequenced donors, seven were HCMV-seropositive and one was seronegative. Study conclusions and caveats: The CD3+CD56-NKG2C+ fraction of several donors was likewise dominated by these clonotypes. In roughly six donors, dominant NKG2C+ clonotypes were about 1.0-7.5% of CD8+ T cells.

This CDR3 spans 15 amino acids. The V gene's germline CDR1 is MDHEN and CDR2 SYDVKM. UMI-tagged 5'RACE template switching yielded the TCR beta cDNA. TCRdb derives one entry per CDR3 protein from the 5' RACE reads, leaving out DNA. Here the sample table reports about 110,000 distinct CDR3 sequences. The TCR originated in a woman between 18 and 70 years old in good health. The chain is built from TRBV28 and TRBJ1-2; TCRdb lists TRBD1, though no DNA is available to test this call. Sequenced sample: blood T cells: a sorted CD56 or NKG2C T cell subset, CD4+ or CD8+ T cells, or bulk PBMC T cells (not recorded which). The CDR3 region is CASSGTGRTNYGYTF.